This TCR beta chain was sequenced during a study of siplizumab effects on memory and regulatory T cells. Germline V gene lookup returns CDR1 GTSNPN and CDR2 SVGIG (reference sequence). The CDR3 extends over 13 amino acids. V gave up 2 bases and J gave up 7 bases, with 11 bases separating them. Study-level points and caveats: Among mappable alloreactive CD4+ clones, the Treg-derived fraction averaged around 63% with siplizumab versus around 26% in controls. Proliferating Tregs from siplizumab cultures lacked functional confirmation of suppression. Naive T cells were seemingly more diverse than memory cells, and major contributions to the alloresponse seemed to be made by them. No assignable naive or memory phenotype existed for roughly 80-95% of proliferating CD4+ or CD8+ clones.

Some clones are missing from TCRdb's copy, which holds only in-frame ones; the method was immunoSEQ multiplex PCR. The sample shows approximately 100,000 clones, 92% of them seen only once. As for this clone: The antigen is unknown.

V gene TRBV30 combines with J gene TRBJ1-4; D remains ambiguous. The sequencing input was Tregs sorted from blood. This TCR was sampled from a human donor in good health. The CDR3 coding sequence is TGTGCCTGGAGTTTGGGAGATTCTGAAAAACTGTTTTTT. Its translation: CAWSLGDSEKLFF.